The 5 T cell receptor beta chains below were found in one sample sequenced in a study of early T cells in non-severe SARS-CoV-2 infection. Each CDR3 protein gets one entry after TCRdb re-called the 5' RACE reads with MiXCR. Of 35,000 to 45,000 distinct CDR3 sequences listed, 12% are singletons. Sequenced: whole blood. The receptor source for this set is an adult who was a healthcare worker with PCR-confirmed SARS-CoV-2 infection or an uninfected control (not recorded which).

This clonotype was recorded at least ten times. V is TRBV20-1 and J is TRBJ2-3; 7 bases align to TRBD2. Unmatched junction bases numbered 9, after V lost 4 bases and J lost 2 bases. Germline CDR1 is DFQATT and CDR2 is SNEGSKA (reference sequence). This CDR3 has 15 amino acids. As DNA, the CDR3 is TGCAGTGCTACCCTTTTCGGGGGGTACACAGATACGCAGTATTTT. This gives the protein CSATLFGGYTDTQYF.

This clonotype was observed at least ten times. This chain joins TRBV19 and TRBJ1-2; TRBD1 might be the D (5 bases). The CDR3 sequence is 13 residues long. V was clipped by 5 bases and J by 8 bases, with 15 bases between them. Germline V gene lookup returns CDR1 LNHDA and CDR2 SQIVND (reference sequence). The CDR3: CASSFIGTIGYTF. The CDR3 coding sequence is TGTGCCAGTAGTTTTATCGGGACCATCGGCTACACCTTC.

This clonotype occurred many times. The chain combines TRBV7-9 with TRBJ2-3; the D is unclear. Germline V gene sequence: CDR1 SEHNR, CDR2 FQNEAQ (reference sequence). CDR3 length equals 12 residues. The V and J ends lost 3 bases and 4 bases respectively, with 5 bases between them. The CDR3, as DNA: TGTGCCAGCAGCTTGCAACCAGATACGCAGTATTTT. This gives the protein CASSLQPDTQYF.

This clonotype occurred many times. The V call is TRBV12-3 or TRBV12-4, the J call TRBJ2-1; 8 bases are a match to TRBD2. This CDR3 spans 19 amino acids. Losses at the gene ends were 3 bases for V and 4 bases for J; bases not matched to a gene: 17. The CDR3 region is CASSFHVLGTRRGYNEQFF. In DNA, the CDR3 is TGTGCCAGCAGTTTCCACGTTTTAGGGACTAGGCGGGGATACAATGAGCAGTTCTTC.

The J gene is TRBJ2-7, the V gene TRBV7-2; tentatively, D is TRBD2 (5 bases). Germline lookup yields CDR1 SGHTA and CDR2 FQGNSA. The CDR3 runs 14 residues. Trimming took off 7 bases at V and 3 bases at J, with 16 bases between the two ends. The CDR3 here is CASIIAGNSYEQYF. DNA of the CDR3: TGTGCCAGCATTATAGCCGGGAACAGCTACGAGCAGTACTTC.